This T cell receptor (beta chain) was profiled in a study of cytomegalovirus exposure and HLA in healthy donors. Findings and limits, study-wide: The study listed 150 to 200 cytomegalovirus-associated TCR beta chains.

The CDR3 spans 15 residues. CDR1 and CDR2 (germline): SGDLS, YYNGEE. V dropped 0 bases and J dropped 7; count of bases not matched to a gene: 9. With respect to this clone: Its specificity is unknown.

TCRdb keeps only in-frame clones here, not all; method: immunoSEQ multiplex PCR. The data contain more than 300,000 clones, 86% of them singletons. The chain has TRBV9 and TRBJ1-2, with 7 bases fitting TRBD1. The sequence was obtained from a woman under 30 in good health and CMV-seronegative. The sequenced material came from PBMCs. CDR3 DNA sequence: TGTGCCAGCAGCGTAGCAGAGGGGGCATTAGGTGGCTACACCTTC. It codes for CASSVAEGALGGYTF.